The clone carrying this TCR beta chain occurred once. These data originate in a study of blood T cell repertoires in COVID-19. As for the study in general: Sources were T cells, B-cell-depleted T cells, or PBMCs; the material itself was cDNA or gDNA.

The assay was immunoSEQ multiplex PCR, and TCRdb's table has in-frame clones only and misses some. The sample includes about 53,000 clones, roughly four fifths seen only once; the top ten take 11% to 15%. The CDR3 loop spans 18 amino acids. Germline V gene sequence: CDR1 LNHNV, CDR2 YYDKDF (reference sequence). V gave up 0 bases and J gave up 4 bases, with 22 bases separating them. The material sequenced was peripheral blood. The sequence was obtained from a human donor in a cohort sampled during active COVID-19. The rearrangement uses TRBV15 and TRBJ2-7, with a weak D call TRBD1 (6 bases). CDR3 DNA sequence: TGTGCCACCAGCAGAGATTTTGGGGGCCCCCCAGGGGAGTACGAGCAGTACTTC. This codes for CATSRDFGGPPGEYEQYF.